Listed here is a single TCR beta chain. This clone was seen many times. Its specific antigen is unknown. For sequencing input, CVID and control samples contributed equivalent amounts of genomic DNA. For every sample, a 60 bp segment covering the rearranged TCRbeta CDR3 region was amplified and then sequenced. The immunoSEQ assay, a bias-corrected multiplex PCR combined with high-throughput sequencing, was used to amplify TCRbeta. The authors processed their data as follows. Every unique nucleotide sequence was considered a clone and was annotated with V, D and J genes, copy number and frequency. Sequences were labeled productive if in frame, and non-productive if out of frame or containing stop codons. As previously described, clonality was computed from Shannon's entropy. Mean CDR3 Kyte-Doolittle hydropathy was derived from the predicted amino acid sequences of productive clones. Scaled V gene usage was hierarchically clustered using Manhattan distance and complete linkage with the R hclust function. Sharing of clones by CDR3 amino acid sequence was evaluated by resampling 12 repertoires per group over 100 rounds. The repertoires were screened for 70 published EBV-specific TCRbeta sequences and some 230 published CMV-specific TCRbeta sequences. Analysis left out two CVID samples that produced under 10,000 sequences, so around 40 CVID repertoires remained. In TCRdb, the immuneACCESS table is reduced to in-frame sequences with V and J assigned. These tables do not hold every clone; where another copy was compared, an unresolved V gene accounts for under half, and the others remain unexplained. V and J calls and clone size follow that table, whereas D and trimming were derived from the DNA. For this sample, tens of thousands of clones appear and none is a singleton. In total, the top ten clones hold around 0.87% of the sample.

Predominantly Caucasian heritage was noted among both the CVID patients and the healthy controls. Heparinized peripheral whole blood samples of about 5 to 9 ml were obtained from each donor. Genomic DNA from adults with common variable immune deficiency (CVID) and from healthy adult controls was the source for sequencing TCRbeta CDR3 repertoires. The control group was made up of 22 healthy adult volunteers (about 10 male and 12 female) whose ages ranged from roughly 20 to 66 years, with a mean age of about 35. To isolate peripheral blood mononuclear cells, diluted blood was subjected to density centrifugation over Hypaque 1077 or Ficoll-Paque. Genomic DNA was obtained from unsorted mononuclear cells using either Qiagen column purification or a centrifugation-based method. This sample is part of a study of T cell clonality in common variable immunodeficiency (dated by TCRdb to the mid-2010s). General study outcomes and caveats: Correlations between repertoire features and clinical complications were limited by patient heterogeneity within the CVID cohort. TCRbeta clonality was higher in CVID subjects than in healthy controls (t-test p = 0.018), and the increase was most characteristic of about a third of subjects. It was noted by the authors that sequencing of the repertoires of T cell subpopulations would be needed to clarify the cause of the increased clonality in CVID. Reportedly, TCRbeta sequences from CVID had fewer deletions and N-nucleotide insertions, and highly modified clones with 13 or more V deletions were absent from CVID. Healthy controls shared more TCRbeta clones with each other than CVID subjects shared among themselves (p < 0.0001). Although equal DNA input was used, an average of about 85,000 unique sequences per sample was obtained for controls, compared with about 31,547 for CVID samples.

The sample taken for sequencing was peripheral blood mononuclear cells. This receptor was identified in a person between 18 and 75 years old in good health.

Here the CDR3 is given as CASSRDRGTYGYTF. Incomplete CDR3 DNA: TGTGCCAGCAGCCGGGACAGGGGTACATATGGC. The receptor chain draws on TRBV7-9 and TRBJ1-2; 10 middle bases align to TRBD1. The CDR3 end is not reached by the read, which stops 3 residues before it; the germline J gene fills it in. Counted from cysteine to phenylalanine, this CDR3 has 14 amino acids. The DNA covers only part of the CDR3, 33 bases in frame from base 1. For CDR1 and CDR2, the germline V gene (reference sequence) lists SEHNR and FQNEAQ. Relative to germline, V is missing 5 bases and J is missing 5 bases, with 5 bases of the junction outside any gene match.